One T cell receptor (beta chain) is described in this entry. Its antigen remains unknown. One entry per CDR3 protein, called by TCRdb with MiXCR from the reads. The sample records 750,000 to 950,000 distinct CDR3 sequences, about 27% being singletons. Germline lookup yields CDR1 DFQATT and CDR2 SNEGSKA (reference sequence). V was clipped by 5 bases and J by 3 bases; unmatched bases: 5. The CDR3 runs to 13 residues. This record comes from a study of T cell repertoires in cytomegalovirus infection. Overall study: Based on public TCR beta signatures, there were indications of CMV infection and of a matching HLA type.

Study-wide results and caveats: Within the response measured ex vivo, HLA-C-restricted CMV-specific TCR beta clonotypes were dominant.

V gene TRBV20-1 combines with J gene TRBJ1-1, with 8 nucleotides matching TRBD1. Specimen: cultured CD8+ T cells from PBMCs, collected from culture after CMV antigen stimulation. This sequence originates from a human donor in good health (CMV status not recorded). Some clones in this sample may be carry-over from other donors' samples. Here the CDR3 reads CSAADREYTEAFF. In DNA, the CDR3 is TGCAGTGCTGCGGACAGGGAATACACTGAAGCTTTCTTT.